These T cell receptor beta chains were read from a single sample in a study of persistence of HIV-infected CD4 T cells. TCRdb's table, derived via immunoSEQ multiplex PCR, lists solely in-frame clones and lacks some. This table has 35,000 to 50,000 clones, roughly 90% appearing once. No antigen is known for these receptors. Sequenced material: CD4+ T cells sorted from PBMCs after approximately 19-hour stimulation, taken from a patient who received antiretroviral therapy. Receptors were obtained from an adult man with HIV who was CMV-seropositive. Each CDR3 is given with its conserved first and last residue. A D gene is named only where the DNA matches it firmly. Not all rows give a size; the values are once, few, many and, for expanded clones, a class.

V	D	J	size	CDR3	DNA
TRBV6-5	NA	TRBJ2-1	NA	CASSKDRSNNEQFF	TGTGCCAGCAGTAAGGACAGAAGCAACAATGAGCAGTTCTTC
TRBV4-1	TRBD2	TRBJ2-3	NA	CASSQGLTRGGGTDTQYF	TGCGCCAGCAGCCAAGGATTAACACGGGGGGGCGGCACAGATACGCAGTATTTT
TRBV7-2	NA	TRBJ2-3	NA	CASSLGAGTSTDTQYF	TGTGCCAGCAGCTTAGGGGCGGGGACAAGCACAGATACGCAGTATTTT
TRBV6-5	NA	TRBJ2-2	few	CASSKPGELFF	TGTGCCAGCAGTAAGCCCGGGGAGCTGTTTTTT
TRBV2	TRBD1	TRBJ1-5	NA	CASSGDRQSNQPQHF	TGTGCCAGCAGTGGGGACAGGCAGAGCAATCAGCCCCAGCATTTT
TRBV5-5	TRBD2	TRBJ2-3	NA	CASSRQPSGTSTDTQYF	TGTGCCAGCAGCCGTCAACCTAGCGGAACTAGCACAGATACGCAGTATTTT
TRBV7-2	NA	TRBJ2-3	NA	CASSLSDHTDTQYF	TGTGCCAGCAGCTTATCCGACCACACAGATACGCAGTATTTT
TRBV20-1	TRBD1	TRBJ1-2	NA	CRPSGGGGYTF	TGCAGGCCCTCAGGGGGGGGTGGCTACACCTTC
TRBV5-4	NA	TRBJ1-2	NA	CASSYFRGDYGYTF	TGTGCCAGCAGCTACTTCAGAGGGGACTATGGCTACACCTTC
TRBV18	NA	TRBJ1-2	NA	CASSFYRDENYGYTF	TGTGCCAGCTCATTCTACAGGGACGAGAACTATGGCTACACCTTC
TRBV28	NA	TRBJ1-2	NA	CASGRIIYGYTF	TGTGCCAGCGGACGGATTATCTATGGCTACACCTTC
TRBV3-1/TRBV3-2	TRBD1	TRBJ1-6	NA	CASSHGQASSYNSPLHF	TGTGCCAGCAGCCATGGACAGGCGAGCTCCTATAATTCACCCCTCCACTTT
TRBV5-1	NA	TRBJ2-3	NA	CASSSGALSDTDTQYF	TGCGCCAGCAGCTCAGGGGCGCTTTCGGACACAGATACGCAGTATTTT
TRBV7-8	NA	TRBJ2-3	once	CASSRNRGKAQYF	TGTGCCAGCAGCCGAAACAGAGGCAAGGCGCAGTATTTT
TRBV7-8	TRBD2	TRBJ2-1	NA	CASSLVNSGGPYEQFF	TGTGCCAGCAGCTTAGTTAATAGCGGGGGACCGTATGAGCAGTTCTTC
TRBV6-2/TRBV6-3	NA	TRBJ2-2	once	CASSPRGPNTGELFF	TGTGCCAGCAGCCCCCGGGGGCCGAACACCGGGGAGCTGTTTTTT
TRBV7-8	NA	TRBJ1-1	NA	CASSPPMNTEAFF	TGTGCCAGCAGCCCGCCGATGAACACTGAAGCTTTCTTT
TRBV12-3/TRBV12-4	TRBD2	TRBJ2-7	NA	CASRPSGPYEQYF	TGTGCCAGCAGGCCTAGCGGACCTTACGAGCAGTACTTC
TRBV7-2	NA	TRBJ1-1	NA	CASSSAWAGRTEAFF	TGTGCCAGCAGCTCAGCCTGGGCAGGGCGGACTGAAGCTTTCTTT
TRBV7-6	NA	TRBJ1-5	NA	CASSLFEQPNQPQHF	TGTGCCAGCAGCTTATTTGAACAGCCCAATCAGCCCCAGCATTTT
TRBV19	NA	TRBJ1-2	NA	CASRYYGYTF	TGTGCCAGTAGGTACTATGGCTACACCTTC
TRBV4-2	NA	TRBJ2-3	NA	CASSQAADTQYF	TGTGCCAGCAGCCAAGCTGCAGATACGCAGTATTTT
TRBV14	NA	TRBJ1-6	few	CASSPGLGNSPLHF	TGTGCCAGCAGCCCAGGGCTTGGTAATTCACCCCTCCACTTT
TRBV19	NA	TRBJ1-5	few	CASSISPANQPQHF	TGTGCCAGTAGTATTTCGCCGGCCAATCAGCCCCAGCATTTT
TRBV12-5	TRBD2	TRBJ2-1	NA	CASGPAGAYNEQFF	TGTGCTAGTGGTCCAGCGGGGGCCTACAATGAGCAGTTCTTC
TRBV30	NA	TRBJ2-3	NA	CAWNGGTDTQYF	TGTGCCTGGAATGGGGGAACAGATACGCAGTATTTT
TRBV3-1/TRBV3-2	NA	TRBJ2-3	once	CASSQDPTDGTDTQYF	TGTGCCAGCAGCCAAGATCCCACGGACGGTACAGATACGCAGTATTTT
TRBV28	NA	TRBJ1-1	NA	CASTLMPKFQTEAFF	TGTGCCAGCACCCTAATGCCGAAATTCCAGACTGAAGCTTTCTTT
TRBV7-2	TRBD1	TRBJ2-1	NA	CASSIGQGVVNEQFF	TGTGCCAGCAGCATAGGACAGGGCGTAGTCAATGAGCAGTTCTTC
TRBV5-1	NA	TRBJ2-6	NA	CASSLGLPGGAAGRAGANVLTF	TGCGCCAGCAGCTTGGGTCTCCCCGGGGGCGCCGCGGGTCGTGCTGGGGCCAACGTCCTGACTTTC